This T cell receptor (beta chain) originates from a study of blood T cell repertoires in COVID-19. Clones were read by immunoSEQ multiplex PCR, and TCRdb kept only the in-frame ones, dropping some. The sample has 95,000 to 130,000 clones, approximately 90% seen once. Germline V gives CDR1 PRHDT, CDR2 FYEKMQ (reference sequence). CDR3 size: 13 residues. Trimming left V 3 bases short and J 9 bases short, with 11 bases between. The J gene is TRBJ2-2, the V gene TRBV13; possibly TRBD1 for D (5 bases). Sequencing was performed on peripheral blood. This clonotype was obtained from a human donor with active COVID-19. The donor label of this sample is uncertain. CDR3 coding DNA: TGTGCCAGCAGCTTTGGGGCTTGGCGGGAGCTGTTTTTT. It translates to CASSFGAWRELFF.